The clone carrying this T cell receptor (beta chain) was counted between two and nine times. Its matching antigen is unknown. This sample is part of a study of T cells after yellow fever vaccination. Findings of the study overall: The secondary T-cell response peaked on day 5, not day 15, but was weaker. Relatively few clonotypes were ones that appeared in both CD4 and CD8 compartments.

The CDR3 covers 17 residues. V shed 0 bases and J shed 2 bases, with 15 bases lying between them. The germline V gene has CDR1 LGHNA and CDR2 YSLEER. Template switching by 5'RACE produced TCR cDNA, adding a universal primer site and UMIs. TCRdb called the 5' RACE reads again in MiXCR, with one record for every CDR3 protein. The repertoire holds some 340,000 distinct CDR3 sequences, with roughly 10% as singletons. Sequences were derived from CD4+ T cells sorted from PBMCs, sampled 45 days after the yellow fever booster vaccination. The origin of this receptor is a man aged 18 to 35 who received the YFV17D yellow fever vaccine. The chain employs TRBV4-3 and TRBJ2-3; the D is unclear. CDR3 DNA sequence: TGCGCCAGCAGCCAAGATTGGTCGGTCCCCGTCACAGATACGCAGTATTTT. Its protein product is CASSQDWSVPVTDTQYF.